Listed here are 16 T cell receptor beta chains from one sample, sequenced in a study of T cell responses to AZD1222 COVID-19 vaccine. Some clones are missing from TCRdb's copy, which holds only in-frame ones; the method was immunoSEQ multiplex PCR. The repertoire holds about 110,000 clones, about 86% seen once, with around 3.2% in the top ten. The material sequenced was peripheral blood, taken on day 0 of AZD1222 vaccination. The receptors here all came from an adult in good health.

The table lists this clone with a count of one. The rearrangement uses TRBV4-1 and TRBJ1-5; D uncertain. The V gene's germline CDR1 is MGHRA and CDR2 YSYEKL. V lost 4 bases to trimming and J lost 0 bases, with 7 bases between them. CDR3 length equals 14 residues. Here the CDR3 reads CASSPPNSNQPQHF. The DNA for the CDR3 is TGCGCCAGCAGCCCCCCCAATAGCAATCAGCCCCAGCATTTT.

The chain employs TRBV3-1 (or the pseudogene TRBV3-2) and TRBJ1-6, with D unresolved. CDR1 is LGHDT and CDR2 is YNNKEL in the germline V gene (reference sequence). This CDR3 has 21 amino acids. V dropped 1 base and J dropped 5 bases, with 27 bases sitting between them. CDR3 coding DNA: TGTGCCAGCAGCCAAGTTCAGGCGACTGTTGGGCAGCTTCTTAATAATTCACCCCTCCACTTT. It is translated as CASSQVQATVGQLLNNSPLHF.

The V call is TRBV2, the J call TRBJ2-1; D perhaps matches TRBD1 (6 bases). The V gene lost 6 bases and the J gene lost 2 bases, with 14 bases spanning the gap. The CDR3 is 15 amino acids. Germline values: CDR1 SNHLY, CDR2 FYNNEI. The CDR3 spells CASSATGLAYNEQFF. As DNA, the CDR3 is TGTGCCAGCAGCGCCACAGGGTTAGCCTACAATGAGCAGTTCTTC.

The gene calls are TRBV4-2 and TRBJ2-5; 8 bases map to TRBD2. The germline CDR1 and CDR2 sequences are LGHNA and YNFKEQ. Losses at the gene ends were 1 base for V and 0 bases for J; bases not matched to a gene: 10. CDR3 length equals 18 residues. The CDR3 region is CASSQGSGGRLYQETQYF. The CDR3 DNA reads as TGTGCCAGCAGCCAAGGGAGCGGGGGCCGACTGTACCAAGAGACCCAGTACTTC.

The J gene is TRBJ1-1, the V gene TRBV6-5, with D possibly TRBD1 on 6 matching bases. With 6 bases removed from V and 4 bases from J, the gap between germline ends came to 15 bases. CDR3 size: 14 residues. Looked up from germline, CDR1 is MNHEY and CDR2 is SVGAGI. CDR3 nucleotides: TGTGCCAGCAGACCCAACCGGGACACCACTGAAGCTTTCTTT. Amino acid sequence: CASRPNRDTTEAFF.

V and J are TRBV5-5 and TRBJ2-3, with TRBD1 identical over 7 bases. CDR1 is SGHKS, CDR2 YYEKEE, per germline (reference sequence). There are 16 residues in the CDR3. With 4 bases clipped from V and 5 bases from J, the junction kept 13 bases outside the gene matches. For the CDR3, the DNA is TGTGCCAGCAGCCCGTTGGGACAGCTAAGGGAAGATACGCAGTATTTT. Residues: CASSPLGQLREDTQYF.

This chain links TRBV9 with TRBJ1-5, with a possible D match to TRBD1 (5 bases). The CDR3 has 17 residues. Germline CDR1 reads SGDLS; CDR2 reads YYNGEE. V was pared by 4 bases and J by 2 bases, with 19 bases between. CDR3 sequence (DNA): TGTGCCAGCAGCCCGTCCGCTAACCTGGGGGGCAATCAGCCCCAGCATTTT. The encoded protein is CASSPSANLGGNQPQHF.

This rearrangement joins TRBV2 to TRBJ2-4; no clear D. CDR3 length equals 15 residues. Germline-derived CDR1 and CDR2 are SNHLY and FYNNEI. Trimming left V 6 bases short and J 1 base short, with 13 bases between. The CDR3 reads CASSPSWGAKNIQYF. CDR3 DNA sequence: TGTGCCAGCAGCCCCTCTTGGGGTGCCAAAAACATTCAGTACTTC.

The genes are TRBV5-1 and TRBJ1-2; D not certain. The CDR3 is made up of 14 amino acids. V was cut by 1 base and J by 1 base, with 8 bases left in between. Germline V CDR1 and CDR2: SGHRS, YFSETQ. CDR3 bases: TGCGCCAGCAGCTTGTCGAATTATAACTATGGCTACACCTTC. This encodes CASSLSNYNYGYTF.

The chain combines TRBV5-1 with TRBJ2-1; a possible D gene is TRBD2 (6 bases). Trimming shortened V by 5 bases and J by 7 bases, and 16 bases separated the two germline ends. CDR1 SGHRS and CDR2 YFSETQ come from the germline V gene. The CDR3 sequence is 14 residues long. The DNA of the CDR3 is TGCGCCAGCAGTCGGCCTAGCGTCGATAATGAGCAGTTCTTC. This translates into CASSRPSVDNEQFF.

V usage is TRBV30 and J usage is TRBJ1-2; TRBD1 matches at 8 bases. The CDR3 runs 13 residues. The germline gives CDR1 GTSNPN, CDR2 SVGIG (reference sequence). With V trimmed by 5 bases and J by 5 bases, 7 bases remained unmatched. The CDR3 DNA reads as TGTGCCTGGGGACCAGGGGGCAGGTATGGCTACACCTTC. It yields the protein CAWGPGGRYGYTF. The full variable domain, in which reference TRBV30 and TRBJ1-2 provide the parts outside the CDR3, is SQTIHQWPATLVQPVGSPLSLECTVEGTSNPNLYWYRQAAGRGLQLLFYSVGIGQISSEVPQNLSASRPQDRQFILSSKKLLLSDSGFYLCAWGPGGRYGYTFGSGTRLTVV.

The chain links TRBV28 to TRBJ2-5; 7 bases align to TRBD2. The CDR3 runs 15 residues. V shed 0 bases, J shed 4 bases, and the junction held 5 bases outside the gene matches. Looked up from germline, CDR1 is MDHEN and CDR2 is SYDVKM. CDR3 in amino acids: CASSLWGGNGETQYF. CDR3 coding DNA: TGTGCCAGCAGTTTATGGGGGGGGAATGGAGAGACCCAGTACTTC.

The chain recombines TRBV5-8 with TRBJ2-7, with a weak D call TRBD2 (5 bases). V gave up 2 bases and J gave up 2 bases, with 14 bases separating them. CDR3 length equals 15 residues. Per germline, CDR1 SGHTS and CDR2 YDEGEE. The CDR3 spells CASSFWTRRPYEQYF. In nucleotides, the CDR3 is TGTGCCAGCAGCTTCTGGACTCGCAGACCCTACGAGCAGTACTTC.

The chain recombines TRBV7-3 with TRBJ1-6, with TRBD1 identical over 10 bases. The ends lost 2 bases at V and 11 bases at J; junction bases unmatched: 6. The CDR3 runs 15 residues. The germline gives CDR1 SGHTA, CDR2 FQGTGA. CDR3 amino acids: CASSLGQGGITPLHF. CDR3 in DNA: TGTGCCAGCAGCTTAGGACAGGGGGGCATTACACCCCTCCACTTT.

The CDR3 DNA follows: TGTGCCAGTAGTTCCCCCTTTGGCGGTGGAAACACCATATATTTT. Protein: CASSSPFGGGNTIYF. This chain joins TRBV19 and TRBJ1-3; D gene ambiguous. Trimming cost V 5 bases and J 3 bases, with 14 bases left between them. The germline V gene has CDR1 LNHDA and CDR2 SQIVND (reference sequence). This CDR3 comprises 15 residues.

This clone was observed once. J is TRBJ1-3 and V is TRBV6-5; a possible D gene is TRBD1 (5 bases). This CDR3 comprises 15 residues. Trimming removed 6 bases at V and 6 bases at J, with 18 bases between. The V gene's germline CDR1 is MNHEY and CDR2 SVGAGI. The CDR3 loop reads CASSGGTSSLNTIYF. The CDR3 DNA is TGTGCCAGCAGCGGAGGGACCTCTTCCTTAAACACCATATATTTT.